This T cell receptor (beta chain) was identified during a study of blood T cell repertoires in COVID-19. Study background: Spain, Italy and the United States supplied samples that represented acute and convalescent COVID-19. PBMCs, B-cell-depleted T cells, or T cells were the source of the cDNA or gDNA that made up the material.

As processed by the authors: Amplification with reference gene primers provided the estimates of nucleated cell counts. Repertoires were generated with immunoSEQ multiplex PCR, while TCRdb's copy carries only in-frame clones and drops some. V, J and clone size derive from that table, while D and trimming were established from the DNA sequence. The sample carries 85,000 to 90,000 clones, about four fifths recorded once. Germline values: CDR1 SGHRS, CDR2 YFSETQ. Trimming took 5 bases from V and 1 from J, leaving 14 bases between them. This CDR3 region has 15 residues. The specimen was peripheral blood. The receptor was derived from an elderly woman with acute or convalescent COVID-19. The chain has TRBV5-1 and TRBJ2-3; D unresolved. DNA of the CDR3: TGCGCCAGCAGTATCAGGTCTTCGGGCACAGATACGCAGTATTTT. This sequence encodes CASSIRSSGTDTQYF.